These 3 T cell receptor beta chains share one sample of origin, sequenced in a study of identical twins. TCRdb passed the 5' RACE reads through MiXCR, listing each CDR3 protein once. The sample records some 730,000 distinct CDR3 sequences, roughly 18% being singletons. These same data were also listed under a study on T cells expressing NK-cell markers.

The sequenced sample was PBMCs. The receptors shown here come from a young woman in good health.

This clonotype occurred a few times. The CDR3 loop is CASSLLRREGETQYF. CDR3 DNA sequence: TGCGCCAGCAGCCTACTTCGACGGGAAGGGGAGACCCAGTACTTC. The chain employs TRBV5-1 and TRBJ2-5; TRBD2 might be the D (5 bases). The V end was cut by 4 bases, the J end by 5 bases, with 18 bases between. CDR1 and CDR2 from the germline V gene are SGHRS and YFSETQ. This CDR3 is 15 amino acids long. The entire variable domain, with the rest obtained from reference TRBV5-1 and TRBJ2-5, is as follows: KAGVTQTPRYLIKTRGQQVTLSCSPISGHRSVSWYQQTPGQGLQFLFEYFSETQRNKGNFPGRFSGRQFSNSRSEMNVSTLELGDSALYLCASSLLRREGETQYFGPGTRLLVL.

The gene calls are TRBV30 and TRBJ2-3; 9 nucleotides line up with TRBD2. The V segment lost 8 bases and the J segment 4 bases; nucleotides outside the gene matches: 10. Germline CDR1 is GTSNPN and CDR2 is SVGIG (reference sequence). The CDR3 spans 14 residues. CDR3 DNA sequence: TGTGCCCGCGATTTAGCGGGAGTCGCAGATACGCAGTATTTT. This codes for CARDLAGVADTQYF.

This clonotype was counted only a few times. The CDR3 DNA reads TGTGCCAGCAGCTTAGGAGGGAGTACGTACGAGCAGTACTTC. It codes for CASSLGGSTYEQYF. The V call is TRBV7-9, the J call TRBJ2-7; maybe TRBD2 (5 bases). The CDR3 contains 14 residues. Germline V gene lookup returns CDR1 SEHNR and CDR2 FQNEAQ (reference sequence). Trimming removed 1 base from V and 4 bases from J, with 11 bases in between.